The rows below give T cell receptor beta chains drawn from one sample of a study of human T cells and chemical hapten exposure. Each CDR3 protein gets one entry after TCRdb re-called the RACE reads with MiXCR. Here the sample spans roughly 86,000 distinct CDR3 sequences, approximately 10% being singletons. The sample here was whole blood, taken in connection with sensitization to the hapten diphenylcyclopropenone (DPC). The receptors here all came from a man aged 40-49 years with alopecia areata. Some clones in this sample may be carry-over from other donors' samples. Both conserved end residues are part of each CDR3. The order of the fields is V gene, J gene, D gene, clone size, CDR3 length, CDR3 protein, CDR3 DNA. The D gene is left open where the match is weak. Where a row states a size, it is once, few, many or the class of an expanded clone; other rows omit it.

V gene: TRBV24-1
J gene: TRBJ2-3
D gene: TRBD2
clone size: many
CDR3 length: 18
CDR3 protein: CATSDWTSGSHHGDTQYF
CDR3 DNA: TGTGCCACCAGTGACTGGACTAGCGGGAGCCATCATGGAGATACGCAGTATTTT

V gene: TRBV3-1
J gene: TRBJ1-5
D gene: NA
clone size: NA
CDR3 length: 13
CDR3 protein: CASSLVGGQPQHF
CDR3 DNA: TGTGCCAGCAGTCTCGTCGGGGGCCAGCCCCAGCATTTT

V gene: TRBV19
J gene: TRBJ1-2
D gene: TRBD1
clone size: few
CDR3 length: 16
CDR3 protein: CASSVRDRGVDYGYTF
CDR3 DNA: TGTGCCAGTAGTGTCCGGGACAGGGGCGTGGACTATGGCTACACCTTC

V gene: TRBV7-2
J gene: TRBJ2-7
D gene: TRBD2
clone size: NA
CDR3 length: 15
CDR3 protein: CASSLDSGRTYEQYF
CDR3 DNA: TGTGCCAGCAGCTTAGATAGCGGGAGGACCTACGAGCAGTACTTC

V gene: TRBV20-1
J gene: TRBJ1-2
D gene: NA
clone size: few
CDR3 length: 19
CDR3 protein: CSARESLIPQRGGNYGYTF
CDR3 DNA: TGCAGTGCTAGAGAGAGCTTAATCCCACAGAGAGGGGGTAACTATGGCTACACCTTC

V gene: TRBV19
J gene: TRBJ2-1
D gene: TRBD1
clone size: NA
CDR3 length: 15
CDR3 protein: CASSIDGDRGNEQFF
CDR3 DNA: TGTGCCAGTAGTATAGATGGGGACAGGGGGAATGAGCAGTTCTTC

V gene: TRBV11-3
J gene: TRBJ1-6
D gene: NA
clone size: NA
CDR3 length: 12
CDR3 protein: CASSFGGSPLHF
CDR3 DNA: TGTGCCAGCAGCTTCGGAGGTTCACCCCTCCACTTT

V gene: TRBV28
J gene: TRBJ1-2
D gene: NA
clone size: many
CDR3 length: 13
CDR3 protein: CASSWGTQEGYTF
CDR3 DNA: TGTGCCAGCAGTTGGGGGACGCAGGAGGGCTACACCTTC

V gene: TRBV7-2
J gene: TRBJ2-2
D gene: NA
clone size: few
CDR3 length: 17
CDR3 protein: CASSLAFRSLDTGELFF
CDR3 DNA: TGTGCCAGCAGCTTAGCGTTCCGTTCTCTCGACACCGGGGAGCTGTTTTTT

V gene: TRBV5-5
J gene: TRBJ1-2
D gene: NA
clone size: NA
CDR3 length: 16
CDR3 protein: CASSPSLGTTLYGYTF
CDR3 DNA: TGTGCCAGCAGCCCGAGCCTCGGGACCACCCTCTATGGCTACACCTTC

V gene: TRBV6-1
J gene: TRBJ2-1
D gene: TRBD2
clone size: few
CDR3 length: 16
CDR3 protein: CASSDTSGRIVNEQFF
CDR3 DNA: TGTGCCAGCAGTGACACTAGCGGGAGGATCGTCAATGAGCAGTTCTTC

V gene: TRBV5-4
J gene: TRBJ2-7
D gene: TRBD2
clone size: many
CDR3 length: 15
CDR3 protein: CASSFSRGLAGEQYF
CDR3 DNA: TGTGCCAGCAGCTTTTCGCGCGGTCTAGCGGGCGAGCAGTACTTC

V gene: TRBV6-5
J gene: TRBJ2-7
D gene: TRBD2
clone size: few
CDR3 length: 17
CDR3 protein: CASSYAPLAGGMREQYF
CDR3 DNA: TGTGCCAGCAGTTACGCCCCGCTAGCGGGAGGGATGCGTGAGCAGTACTTC

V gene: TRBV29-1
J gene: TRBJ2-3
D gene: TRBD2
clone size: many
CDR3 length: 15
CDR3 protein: CSVARTSGRRDTQYF
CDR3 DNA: TGCAGCGTTGCAAGGACTAGCGGGCGGAGGGATACGCAGTATTTT

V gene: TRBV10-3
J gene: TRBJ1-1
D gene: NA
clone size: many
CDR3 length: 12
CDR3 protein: CAIGYGNTEAFF
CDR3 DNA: TGTGCCATCGGGTACGGGAACACTGAAGCTTTCTTT

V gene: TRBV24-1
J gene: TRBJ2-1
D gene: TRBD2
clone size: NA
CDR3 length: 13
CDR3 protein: CATMGGVADEQFF
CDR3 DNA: TGTGCCACCATGGGGGGGGTGGCGGATGAGCAGTTCTTC

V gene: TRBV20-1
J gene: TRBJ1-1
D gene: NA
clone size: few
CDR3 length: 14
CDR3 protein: CSAPQGVLNTEAFF
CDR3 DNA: TGCAGTGCGCCACAAGGCGTGCTGAACACTGAAGCTTTCTTT

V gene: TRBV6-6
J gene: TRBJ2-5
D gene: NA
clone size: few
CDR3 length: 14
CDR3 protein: CASSPGTIQETQYF
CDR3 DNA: TGTGCCAGCAGTCCAGGGACAATCCAAGAGACCCAGTACTTC

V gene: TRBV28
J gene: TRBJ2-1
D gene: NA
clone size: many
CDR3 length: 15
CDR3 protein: CASSPWTELDNEQFF
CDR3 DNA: TGTGCCAGCAGTCCTTGGACCGAATTAGACAATGAGCAGTTCTTC

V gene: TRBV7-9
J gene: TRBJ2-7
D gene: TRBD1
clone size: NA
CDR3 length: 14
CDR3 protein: CASSTEPGGYEQYF
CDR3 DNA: TGTGCCAGCAGCACCGAACCAGGGGGCTACGAGCAGTACTTC

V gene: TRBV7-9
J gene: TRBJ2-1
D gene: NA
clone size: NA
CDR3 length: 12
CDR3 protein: CASSLSQGEQFF
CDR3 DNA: TGTGCCAGCAGCTTATCGCAGGGTGAGCAGTTCTTC

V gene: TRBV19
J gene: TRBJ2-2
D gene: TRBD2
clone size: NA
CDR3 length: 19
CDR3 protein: CASSRLGLAGGSNTGELFF
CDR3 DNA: TGTGCCAGTAGCCGGCTGGGACTAGCGGGAGGGAGTAACACCGGGGAGCTGTTTTTT

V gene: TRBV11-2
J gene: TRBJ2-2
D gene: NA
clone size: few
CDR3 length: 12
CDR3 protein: CASSLFTGELFF
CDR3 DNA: TGTGCCAGCAGCCTCTTCACCGGGGAGCTGTTTTTT

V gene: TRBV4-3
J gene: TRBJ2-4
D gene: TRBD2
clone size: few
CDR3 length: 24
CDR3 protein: CASSQAPATKGDSGRAGAKNIQYF
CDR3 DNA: TGCGCCAGCAGCCAAGCCCCAGCCACAAAAGGGGATAGCGGGAGGGCCGGGGCCAAAAACATTCAGTACTTC

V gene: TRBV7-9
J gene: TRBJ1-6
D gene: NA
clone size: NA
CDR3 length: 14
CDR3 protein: CASSLGEGNSPLHF
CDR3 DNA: TGTGCCAGCAGCTTAGGTGAGGGGAATTCACCCCTCCACTTT

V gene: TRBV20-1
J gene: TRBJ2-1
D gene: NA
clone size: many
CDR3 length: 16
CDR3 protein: CSASAINGNSYNEQFF
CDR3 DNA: TGCAGTGCTAGCGCCATCAACGGGAACTCCTACAATGAGCAGTTCTTC

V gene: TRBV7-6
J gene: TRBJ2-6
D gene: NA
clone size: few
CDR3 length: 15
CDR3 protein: CASSLGGPRANVLTF
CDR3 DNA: TGTGCCAGCAGCTTAGGGGGCCCTAGGGCCAACGTCCTGACTTTC